These T cell receptor beta chains were read from a single sample in a study of cytomegalovirus exposure and HLA in healthy donors. Profiling relied on immunoSEQ multiplex PCR, and the TCRdb table lists in-frame clones only, not all of them. The sample includes about 130,000 clones. Sequencing input: PBMCs. Receptors were obtained from a man aged 18-30 years in good health and CMV-seronegative. Both conserved end residues are part of each CDR3. The D gene is left open where the match is weak.

d_gene	v_gene	j_gene	CDR3aa	CDR3nt
TRBD1	TRBV9	TRBJ2-2	CASSSRQGIGELFF	TGTGCCAGCAGCTCTAGACAGGGGATCGGGGAGCTGTTTTTT
TRBD1	TRBV11-2	TRBJ1-1	CASSSSDRGNTEAFF	TGTGCCAGCAGCTCAAGCGACAGGGGGAACACTGAAGCTTTCTTT
NA	TRBV10-3	TRBJ2-3	CAISADERGTDTQYF	TGTGCCATCAGTGCGGACGAGAGGGGCACAGATACGCAGTATTTT
NA	TRBV19	TRBJ2-2	CASSIDLVVAGNTGELFF	TGTGCCAGTAGTATAGATCTCGTGGTGGCGGGGAACACCGGGGAGCTGTTTTTT
TRBD1	TRBV7-8	TRBJ1-5	CASSLDRDRANQPQHF	TGTGCCAGCAGCTTAGATCGCGACAGGGCTAATCAGCCCCAGCATTTT
NA	TRBV7-9	TRBJ1-5	CASGDYQPQHF	TGTGCCAGCGGAGACTATCAGCCCCAGCATTTT
TRBD1	TRBV29-1	TRBJ2-5	CSALAGGETQYF	TGCAGCGCCTTGGCAGGGGGAGAGACCCAGTACTTC
NA	TRBV19	TRBJ1-5	CASRPGGDNQPQHF	TGTGCCAGTCGTCCGGGGGGGGACAATCAGCCCCAGCATTTT
TRBD1	TRBV4-1	TRBJ1-2	CASSQAWTGKYTF	TGCGCCAGCAGCCAAGCCTGGACAGGGAAGTACACCTTC
NA	TRBV28	TRBJ1-2	CASSQPNRVDGYTF	TGTGCCAGCAGTCAACCGAACAGGGTGGATGGCTACACCTTC
NA	TRBV4-3	TRBJ1-4	CASSYSRLSTNEKLFF	TGCGCCAGCAGTTACTCCCGCCTATCAACTAATGAAAAACTGTTTTTT
NA	TRBV29-1	TRBJ2-4	CSVLGSAKNIQYF	TGCAGCGTCCTAGGCTCAGCCAAAAACATTCAGTACTTC
NA	TRBV7-2	TRBJ2-4	CASSPPPAKNIQYF	TGTGCCAGCAGCCCCCCTCCAGCCAAAAACATTCAGTACTTC
TRBD2	TRBV29-1	TRBJ2-2	CSSKRGTGELFF	TGCAGCTCCAAGCGGGGAACGGGGGAGCTGTTTTTT
TRBD2	TRBV6-5	TRBJ2-7	CASSYGRGRYEQYF	TGTGCCAGCAGTTACGGGCGGGGGAGATACGAGCAGTACTTC
NA	TRBV27	TRBJ2-7	CASIRGYEQYF	TGTGCCAGCATACGGGGGTACGAGCAGTACTTC
TRBD1	TRBV4-2	TRBJ1-5	CASSQGQGSNQPQHF	TGTGCCAGCAGCCAAGGACAGGGAAGCAATCAGCCCCAGCATTTT
NA	TRBV19	TRBJ2-7	CASSIGGQSYEQYF	TGTGCCAGTAGTATAGGAGGACAGTCCTACGAGCAGTACTTC
TRBD1	TRBV19	TRBJ2-1	CASSPLTGNNNEQFF	TGTGCCAGTAGTCCACTGACAGGGAATAACAATGAGCAGTTCTTC
TRBD2	TRBV6-1	TRBJ2-1	CASSATTSGGSSYNEQFF	TGTGCCAGCAGTGCGACGACTAGCGGGGGGTCTTCCTACAATGAGCAGTTCTTC
TRBD1	TRBV30	TRBJ1-1	CAWTGGMNTEAFF	TGTGCCTGGACAGGGGGAATGAACACTGAAGCTTTCTTT
NA	TRBV29-1	TRBJ1-4	CSSLQGKKLFF	TGCAGCTCCCTTCAGGGGAAAAAACTGTTTTTT
TRBD1	TRBV30	TRBJ2-2	CAWSRDSRLFF	TGTGCCTGGAGTAGGGACAGCAGGCTGTTTTTT
NA	TRBV7-3	TRBJ1-1	CASSFGPGGGTEAFF	NA
NA	TRBV6-5	TRBJ1-6	CASSYSDSSYNSPLHF	TGTGCCAGCAGTTACTCTGACAGCTCCTATAATTCACCCCTCCACTTT
TRBD1	TRBV7-3	TRBJ1-2	CASSSDRGGGYTF	TGTGCCAGCAGCTCCGACAGGGGAGGGGGCTACACCTTC
TRBD2	TRBV15	TRBJ2-5	CATSLPGLGQETQYF	TGTGCCACCAGCCTACCGGGACTAGGACAAGAGACCCAGTACTTC
NA	TRBV11-2	TRBJ1-3	CASSLQGLSGNTIYF	TGTGCCAGCAGCTTACAGGGCCTCTCTGGAAACACCATATATTTT
TRBD2	TRBV9	TRBJ2-1	CASSVGGSGGASYNEQFF	TGTGCCAGCAGCGTAGGTGGTAGCGGGGGGGCATCCTACAATGAGCAGTTCTTC
TRBD2	TRBV29-1	TRBJ2-1	CSVVLLAGGIEQFF	TGCAGCGTTGTACTACTAGCGGGAGGGATTGAGCAGTTCTTC
NA	TRBV5-8	TRBJ1-2	CASSLDRRANYGYTF	TGTGCCAGCAGCTTGGACAGACGAGCTAACTATGGCTACACCTTC
NA	TRBV6-1	TRBJ2-3	CASSEGGGYTVTQYF	TGTGCCAGCAGTGAAGGTGGAGGGTACACGGTTACGCAGTATTTT
TRBD1	TRBV7-9	TRBJ1-6	CASSLETGHSPLHF	TGTGCCAGCAGCTTAGAGACAGGGCATTCACCCCTCCACTTT
TRBD2	TRBV25-1	TRBJ2-1	CASSERLAGDEQFF	TGTGCCAGCAGTGAGCGACTAGCGGGCGATGAGCAGTTCTTC
NA	TRBV5-6	TRBJ1-1	CASSLAGGSRAEAFF	TGTGCCAGCAGCTTGGCCGGGGGGTCGAGGGCTGAAGCTTTCTTT
TRBD2	TRBV9	TRBJ2-7	CASSVEAGASYEQYF	TGTGCCAGCAGCGTAGAAGCGGGGGCCTCCTACGAGCAGTACTTC
TRBD1	TRBV29-1	TRBJ1-2	CSVEDSQGVYYGYTF	TGCAGCGTTGAAGATTCCCAGGGGGTTTACTATGGCTACACCTTC
NA	TRBV28	TRBJ1-4	CASTRGNEKLFF	TGTGCCAGCACCCGGGGTAATGAAAAACTGTTTTTT
NA	TRBV5-4	TRBJ2-7	CASSPGTYEQYF	TGTGCCAGCAGCCCAGGGACCTACGAGCAGTACTTC
NA	TRBV5-6	TRBJ2-3	CASKRPAGHTQYF	TGTGCCAGCAAGAGACCGGCGGGGCATACGCAGTATTTT
TRBD1	TRBV14	TRBJ2-7	CASSRTGGWDEQYF	TGTGCCAGCAGCCGAACAGGGGGTTGGGACGAGCAGTACTTC
TRBD1	TRBV5-1	TRBJ2-5	CASSPDRGRETQYF	TGCGCCAGCAGCCCGGACAGGGGGAGAGAGACCCAGTACTTC
NA	TRBV27	TRBJ2-6	CASSLWGAGANVLTF	TGTGCCAGCAGTTTATGGGGAGCTGGGGCCAACGTCCTGACTTTC
TRBD1	TRBV19	TRBJ2-7	CASSLRDRLSYEQYF	TGTGCCAGTAGCCTCCGGGACAGACTCTCCTACGAGCAGTACTTC
NA	TRBV30	TRBJ1-2	CARGLGTVANYGYTF	TGTGCCCGGGGTTTAGGCACTGTTGCTAACTATGGCTACACCTTC
NA	TRBV7-2	TRBJ1-5	CASSSQVGSDQPQHF	TGTGCCAGCAGCTCCCAGGTGGGCAGTGATCAGCCCCAGCATTTT
TRBD1	TRBV15	TRBJ1-1	CATSRENRGNTEAFF	TGTGCCACCAGCAGAGAAAACAGGGGGAACACTGAAGCTTTCTTT
TRBD2	TRBV5-8	TRBJ2-1	CASSIPGTSGGAYNEQFF	TGTGCCAGCAGCATTCCCGGGACTAGCGGGGGGGCCTACAATGAGCAGTTCTTC
NA	TRBV19	TRBJ2-3	CASTQREGTDTQYF	TGTGCCAGTACCCAAAGGGAGGGCACAGATACGCAGTATTTT
TRBD1	TRBV5-1	TRBJ2-1	CASSFSSTGTVRNEQFF	TGCGCCAGCAGCTTTTCGAGCACCGGGACAGTGAGGAATGAGCAGTTCTTC
NA	TRBV5-6	TRBJ2-5	CASSLERGQETQYF	TGTGCCAGCAGCTTGGAACGGGGCCAAGAGACCCAGTACTTC
TRBD1	TRBV7-2	TRBJ1-2	CASSLEPGQGARGYTF	TGTGCCAGCAGCTTGGAGCCGGGACAGGGGGCTCGTGGCTACACCTTC
NA	TRBV19	TRBJ1-1	CASSIQGLGNTEAFF	TGTGCCAGTAGTATCCAGGGACTTGGGAACACTGAAGCTTTCTTT